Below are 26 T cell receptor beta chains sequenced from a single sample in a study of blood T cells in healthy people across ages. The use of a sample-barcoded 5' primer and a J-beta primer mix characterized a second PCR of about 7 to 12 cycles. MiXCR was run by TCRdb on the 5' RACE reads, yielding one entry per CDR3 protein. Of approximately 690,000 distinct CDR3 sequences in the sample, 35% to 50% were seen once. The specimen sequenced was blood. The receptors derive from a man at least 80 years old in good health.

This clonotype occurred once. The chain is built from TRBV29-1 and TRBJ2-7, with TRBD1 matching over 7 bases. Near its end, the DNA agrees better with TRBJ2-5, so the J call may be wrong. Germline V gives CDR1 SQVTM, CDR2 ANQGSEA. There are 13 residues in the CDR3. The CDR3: CSVHGQVGKTQYF. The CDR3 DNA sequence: TGCAGCGTTCATGGACAGGTGGGAAAGACCCAGTACTTC.

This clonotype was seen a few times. Here the CDR3 DNA reads TGTGCCAGCAGCTTAGTATTCGCCGGTAGGGACAGGGATGGCTACACCTTC. Amino acid sequence: CASSLVFAGRDRDGYTF. The chain employs TRBV7-9 and TRBJ1-2; 9 nucleotides match TRBD1. V lost 1 base and J lost 6; bases outside the gene matches: 12. From germline, CDR1 is SEHNR and CDR2 FQNEAQ (reference sequence). This CDR3 contains 17 residues. The complete variable domain, with remaining parts taken from reference TRBV7-9 and TRBJ1-2, reads DTGVSQNPRHKITKRGQNVTFRCDPISEHNRLYWYRQTLGQGPEFLTYFQNEAQLEKSRLLSDRFSAERPKGSFSTLEIQRTEQGDSAMYLCASSLVFAGRDRDGYTFGSGTRLTVV.

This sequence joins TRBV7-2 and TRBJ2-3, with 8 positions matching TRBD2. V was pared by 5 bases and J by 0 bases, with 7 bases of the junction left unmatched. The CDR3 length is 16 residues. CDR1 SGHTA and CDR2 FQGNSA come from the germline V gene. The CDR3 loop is CASSRRGGGSTDTQYF. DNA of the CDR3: TGTGCCAGCAGCCGCAGGGGCGGGGGGAGCACAGATACGCAGTATTTT.

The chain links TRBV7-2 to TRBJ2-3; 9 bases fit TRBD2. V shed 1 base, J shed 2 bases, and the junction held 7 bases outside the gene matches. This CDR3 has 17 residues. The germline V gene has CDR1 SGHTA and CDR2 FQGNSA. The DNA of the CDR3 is TGTGCCAGCAGCTTAGAGGGCGCGGGGGGGATCACAGATACGCAGTATTTT. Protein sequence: CASSLEGAGGITDTQYF.

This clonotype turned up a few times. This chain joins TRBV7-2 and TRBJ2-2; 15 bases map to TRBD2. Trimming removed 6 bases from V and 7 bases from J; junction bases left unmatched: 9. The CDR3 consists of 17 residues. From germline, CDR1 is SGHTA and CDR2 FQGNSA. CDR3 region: CASSPKGLAGGLGELFF. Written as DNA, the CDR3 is TGTGCCAGCAGTCCTAAAGGACTAGCGGGGGGGCTCGGGGAGCTGTTTTTT.

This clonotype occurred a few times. CDR3 loop: CASSLDYSATYEQYF. CDR3 nucleotide sequence: TGTGCCAGCAGCTTAGATTACTCGGCCACCTACGAGCAGTACTTC. V is TRBV7-2 and J is TRBJ2-7; D remains unclear. V was shortened by 1 base and J by 2 bases, with 12 bases between the two germline ends. Germline V lookup: CDR1 SGHTA, CDR2 FQGNSA. This CDR3 spans 15 amino acids.

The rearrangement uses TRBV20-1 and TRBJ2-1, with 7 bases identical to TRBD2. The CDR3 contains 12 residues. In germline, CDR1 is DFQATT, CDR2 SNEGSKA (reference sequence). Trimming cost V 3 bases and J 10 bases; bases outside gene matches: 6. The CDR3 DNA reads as TGCAGTGCTAGGGCGGGAGCCAGGGAGCAGTTCTTC. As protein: CSARAGAREQFF.

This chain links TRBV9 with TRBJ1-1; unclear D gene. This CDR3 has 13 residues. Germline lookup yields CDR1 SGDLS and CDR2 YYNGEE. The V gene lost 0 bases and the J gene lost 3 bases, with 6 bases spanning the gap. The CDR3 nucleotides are TGTGCCAGCAGCGTAGCCGGGGACACTGAAGCTTTCTTT. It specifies CASSVAGDTEAFF.

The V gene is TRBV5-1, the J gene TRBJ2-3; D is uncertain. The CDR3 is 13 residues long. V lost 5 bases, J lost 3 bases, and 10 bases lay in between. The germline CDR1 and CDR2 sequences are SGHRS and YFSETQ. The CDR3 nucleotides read TGCGCCAGCAGTCGTAGGGTTACAGATACGCAGTATTTT. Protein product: CASSRRVTDTQYF.

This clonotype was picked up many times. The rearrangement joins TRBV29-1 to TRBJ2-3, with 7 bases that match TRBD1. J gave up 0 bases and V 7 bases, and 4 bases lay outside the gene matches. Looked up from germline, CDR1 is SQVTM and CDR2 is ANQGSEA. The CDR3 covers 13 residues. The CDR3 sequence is CSERQGSTDTQYF. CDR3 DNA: TGCAGCGAAAGACAGGGAAGCACAGATACGCAGTATTTT.

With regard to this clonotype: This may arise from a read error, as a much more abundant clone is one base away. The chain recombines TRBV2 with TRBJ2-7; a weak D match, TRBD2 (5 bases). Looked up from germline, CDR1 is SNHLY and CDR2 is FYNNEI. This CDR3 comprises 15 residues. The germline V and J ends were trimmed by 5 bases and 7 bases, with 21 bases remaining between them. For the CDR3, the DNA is TGTGCCAGCAGTCCGCGAGGGTCTAGATACAATGAGCAGTACTTC. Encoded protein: CASSPRGSRYNEQYF.

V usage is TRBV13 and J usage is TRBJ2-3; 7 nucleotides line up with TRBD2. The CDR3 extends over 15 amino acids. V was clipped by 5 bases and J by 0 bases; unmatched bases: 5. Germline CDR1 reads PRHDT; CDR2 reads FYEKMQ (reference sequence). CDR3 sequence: CASSQTAGSTDTQYF. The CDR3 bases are TGTGCCAGCAGCCAAACAGCGGGGAGCACAGATACGCAGTATTTT.

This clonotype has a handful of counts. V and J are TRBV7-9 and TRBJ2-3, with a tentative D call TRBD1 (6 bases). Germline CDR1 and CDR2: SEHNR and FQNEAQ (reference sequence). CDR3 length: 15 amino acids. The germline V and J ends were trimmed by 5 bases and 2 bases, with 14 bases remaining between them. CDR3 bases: TGTGCCAGCAGCATCTCCGGGACAACCACAGATACGCAGTATTTT. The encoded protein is CASSISGTTTDTQYF. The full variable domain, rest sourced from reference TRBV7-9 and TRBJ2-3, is DTGVSQNPRHKITKRGQNVTFRCDPISEHNRLYWYRQTLGQGPEFLTYFQNEAQLEKSRLLSDRFSAERPKGSFSTLEIQRTEQGDSAMYLCASSISGTTTDTQYFGPGTRLTVL.

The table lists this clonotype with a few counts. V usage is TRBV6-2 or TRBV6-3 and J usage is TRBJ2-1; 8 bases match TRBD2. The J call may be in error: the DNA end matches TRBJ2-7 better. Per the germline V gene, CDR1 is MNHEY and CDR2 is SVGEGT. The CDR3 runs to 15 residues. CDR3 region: CASSLLGGGYNEQYF. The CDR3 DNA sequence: TGTGCCAGCAGTCTACTCGGGGGGGGGTACAATGAGCAGTACTTC.

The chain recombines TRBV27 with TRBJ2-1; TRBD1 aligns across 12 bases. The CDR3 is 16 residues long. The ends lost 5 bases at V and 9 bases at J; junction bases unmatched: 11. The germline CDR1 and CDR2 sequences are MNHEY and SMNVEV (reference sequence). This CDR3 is CASSPPSGQGAGEQFF. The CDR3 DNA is TGTGCCAGCAGTCCCCCCTCGGGACAGGGGGCGGGTGAGCAGTTCTTC.

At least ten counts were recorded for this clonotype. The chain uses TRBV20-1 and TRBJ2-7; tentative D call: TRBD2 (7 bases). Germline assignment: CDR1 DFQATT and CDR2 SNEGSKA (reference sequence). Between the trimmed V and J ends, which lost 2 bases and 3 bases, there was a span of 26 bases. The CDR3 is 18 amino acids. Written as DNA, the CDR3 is TGCAGTGCTAGATCCGGGGGGCAGTCCCGCTTTTCCATCTACGAGCAGTACTTC. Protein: CSARSGGQSRFSIYEQYF.

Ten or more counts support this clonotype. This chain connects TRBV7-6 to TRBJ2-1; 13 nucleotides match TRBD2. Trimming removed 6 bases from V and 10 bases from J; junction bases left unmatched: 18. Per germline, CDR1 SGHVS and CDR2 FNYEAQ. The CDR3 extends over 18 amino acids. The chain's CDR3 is CASSRTSGGAGALGEQFF. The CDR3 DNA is TGTGCCAGCAGTCGGACTAGCGGGGGCGCTGGAGCTTTAGGGGAGCAGTTCTTC.

The CDR3 nucleotides read TGTGCCAGCAGCTTAGGGGTAGGCTCCCAATCTTCTTACGAGCAGTACTTC. Amino acid sequence: CASSLGVGSQSSYEQYF. The J gene is TRBJ2-7, the V gene TRBV7-2, with D unclear. Germline CDR1 is SGHTA and CDR2 is FQGNSA. Deletions cut 1 base from V and 4 bases from J, with 20 bases between. The CDR3 runs 17 residues.

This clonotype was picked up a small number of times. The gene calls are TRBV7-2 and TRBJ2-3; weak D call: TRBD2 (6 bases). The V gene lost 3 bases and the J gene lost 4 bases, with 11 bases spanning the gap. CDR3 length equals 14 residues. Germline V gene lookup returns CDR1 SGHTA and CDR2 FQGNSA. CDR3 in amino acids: CASSLEGRADTQYF. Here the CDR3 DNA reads TGTGCCAGCAGCTTGGAGGGACGCGCAGATACGCAGTATTTT.

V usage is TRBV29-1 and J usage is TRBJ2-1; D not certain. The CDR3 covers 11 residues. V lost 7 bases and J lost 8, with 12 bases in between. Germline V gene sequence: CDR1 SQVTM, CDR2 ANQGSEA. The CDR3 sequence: CSAGSTDEQFF. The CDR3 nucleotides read TGCAGCGCTGGGTCGACGGATGAGCAGTTCTTC.

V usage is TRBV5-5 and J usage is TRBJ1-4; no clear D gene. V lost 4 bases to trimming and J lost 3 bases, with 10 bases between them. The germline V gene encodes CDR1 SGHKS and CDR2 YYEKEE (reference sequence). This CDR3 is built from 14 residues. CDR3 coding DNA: TGTGCCAGCAGCATACTGCGGCCTAATGAAAAACTGTTTTTT. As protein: CASSILRPNEKLFF.

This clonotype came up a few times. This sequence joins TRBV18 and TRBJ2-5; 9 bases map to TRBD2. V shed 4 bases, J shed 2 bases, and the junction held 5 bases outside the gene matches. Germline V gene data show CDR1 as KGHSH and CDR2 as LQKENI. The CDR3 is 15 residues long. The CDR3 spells CASSLAGGTQETQYF. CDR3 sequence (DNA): TGTGCCAGCTCACTTGCGGGGGGGACTCAAGAGACCCAGTACTTC. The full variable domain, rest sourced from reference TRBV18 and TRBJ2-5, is NAGVMQNPRHLVRRRGQEARLRCSPMKGHSHVYWYRQLPEEGLKFMVYLQKENIIDESGMPKERFSAEFPKEGPSILRIQQVVRGDSAAYFCASSLAGGTQETQYFGPGTRLLVL.

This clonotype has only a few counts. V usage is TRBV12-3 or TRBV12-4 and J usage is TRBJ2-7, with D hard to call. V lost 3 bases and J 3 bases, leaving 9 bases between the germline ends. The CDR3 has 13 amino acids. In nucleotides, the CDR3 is TGTGCCAGCAGTTTGTCCCGAGTCTACGAGCAGTACTTC. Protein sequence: CASSLSRVYEQYF.

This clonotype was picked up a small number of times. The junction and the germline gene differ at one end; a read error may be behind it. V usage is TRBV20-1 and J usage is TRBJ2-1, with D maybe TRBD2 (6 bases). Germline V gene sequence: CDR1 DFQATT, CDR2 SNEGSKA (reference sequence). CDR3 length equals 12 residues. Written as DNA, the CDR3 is TGCAGTGTTAGACTAGTTGGGAATGAGCAGTTCTTC. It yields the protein CSVRLVGNEQFF.

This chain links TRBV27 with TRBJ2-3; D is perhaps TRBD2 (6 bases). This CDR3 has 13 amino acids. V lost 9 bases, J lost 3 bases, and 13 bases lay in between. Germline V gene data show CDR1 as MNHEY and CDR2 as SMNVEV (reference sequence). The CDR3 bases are TGTGCCAGTCAGCGGGTGGGGACAGATACGCAGTATTTT. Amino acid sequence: CASQRVGTDTQYF.

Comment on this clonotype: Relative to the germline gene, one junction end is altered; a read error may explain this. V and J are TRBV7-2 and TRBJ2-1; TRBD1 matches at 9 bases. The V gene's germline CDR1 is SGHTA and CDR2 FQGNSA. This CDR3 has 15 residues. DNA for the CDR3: TGTGCCAGCAGCTTTTCCGGGACAGGGTGCAATGAGCGGTTCTTC. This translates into CASSFSGTGCNERFF. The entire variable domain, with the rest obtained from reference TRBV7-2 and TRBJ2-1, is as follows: GAGVSQSPSNKVTEKGKDVELRCDPISGHTALYWYRQSLGQGLEFLIYFQGNSAPDKSGLPSDRFSAERTGGSVSTLTIQRTQQEDSAVYLCASSFSGTGCNERFFGPGTRLTVL.